This is a list of T cell receptor beta chains from one sample in a study of blood T cell repertoires in COVID-19. TCRdb's copy holds only in-frame clones and misses some; the assay was immunoSEQ multiplex PCR. The profile covers 90,000 to 150,000 clones, with about four fifths appearing a single time and 3% to 4.5% taken by the ten largest. Material for sequencing was peripheral blood. These receptors were collected from a woman aged 80 or over with acute or convalescent COVID-19. CDR3s include the opening cysteine and the closing phenylalanine or tryptophan. Each record gives: clone size, V gene, J gene, D gene, CDR3 protein, CDR3 DNA. D genes are given only for firm matches. A row's size may be missing; if present it is once, few, many or a size class.

.	TRBV6-2/TRBV6-3	TRBJ1-2	.	CASSYLNRANYGYTF	TGTGCCAGCAGTTATCTCAACAGGGCAAACTATGGCTACACCTTC
.	TRBV7-8	TRBJ2-5	TRBD1	CASSSMTGWQTQYF	TGTGCCAGCAGCTCCATGACAGGGTGGCAGACCCAGTACTTC
.	TRBV6-5	TRBJ1-1	.	CASSSGGQGNTEAFF	TGTGCCAGCAGTTCCGGGGGGCAGGGGAACACTGAAGCTTTCTTT
.	TRBV9	TRBJ2-5	TRBD2	CASSTRSGGGEETQYF	TGTGCCAGCAGCACCCGTAGCGGGGGGGGCGAGGAGACCCAGTACTTC
.	TRBV7-2	TRBJ1-2	.	CASSLPGEMRGYTF	TGTGCCAGCAGCTTACCGGGGGAGATGAGGGGCTACACCTTC
.	TRBV7-2	TRBJ1-6	TRBD1	CASSFDRTGGVGSPLHF	TGTGCCAGCAGCTTTGACAGGACAGGGGGCGTGGGATCACCCCTCCACTTT
.	TRBV3-1/TRBV3-2	TRBJ1-2	.	CASSQDLAGANYGYTF	TGTGCCAGCAGCCAAGATCTGGCTGGGGCCAACTATGGCTACACCTTC
.	TRBV6-5	TRBJ1-1	.	CASQLTANTEAFF	TGTGCCAGCCAACTGACAGCCAACACTGAAGCTTTCTTT
.	TRBV5-1	TRBJ2-2	.	CASHREANTGELFF	TGCGCCAGCCACAGGGAAGCGAACACCGGGGAGCTGTTTTTT
.	TRBV7-9	TRBJ1-1	.	CASSPQGNTEAFF	TGTGCCAGCAGCCCTCAGGGGAACACTGAAGCTTTCTTT
few	TRBV7-2	TRBJ2-2	TRBD1	CASSFNRGAGELFF	TGTGCCAGCAGCTTCAACAGGGGAGCCGGGGAGCTGTTTTTT
.	TRBV28	TRBJ2-3	.	CASSLLMRTDTQYF	TGTGCCAGCAGTTTGTTAATGCGGACAGATACGCAGTATTTT
few	TRBV6-5	TRBJ1-1	.	CASSFGGSTEAFF	TGTGCCAGCAGCTTCGGGGGGTCCACTGAAGCTTTCTTT
.	TRBV19	TRBJ2-1	.	CASSITGVHNEQFF	TGTGCCAGTAGTATTACGGGAGTCCACAATGAGCAGTTCTTC
.	TRBV27	TRBJ1-1	.	CASSLTRGGGRTEAFF	TGTGCCAGCAGTCTAACCCGTGGGGGGGGCCGCACTGAAGCTTTCTTT
few	TRBV29-1	TRBJ2-1	.	CSVKTGDLAGDLNNEQFF	TGCAGCGTGAAGACAGGGGATTTAGCGGGAGACCTGAACAATGAGCAGTTCTTC
.	TRBV6-2/TRBV6-3	TRBJ2-7	TRBD1	CASSYPTGGVYEQYF	TGTGCCAGCAGTTACCCGACAGGGGGCGTCTACGAGCAGTACTTC